This record covers a single T cell receptor beta chain. Its antigen is not identified. The source of the sample is a study of follicular helper T cells after annual influenza vaccination. Study in general: For some subjects, blood spans the 2013-2014, 2014-2015 and 2015-2016 annual vaccinations. Notes on the study in general: Change in circulating plasmablasts correlated with ICOS+CD38+ cTfh clonality change.

Time point given: 2015-2016 season, 7 days after influenza vaccination. Here immunoSEQ multiplex PCR was the method, and the copy in TCRdb shows in-frame clones only, minus some. The sample includes approximately 6,900 clones, around 80% seen only once; the top ten take about 0.53%. V dropped 2 bases and J dropped 3 bases, with 8 bases sitting between them. Germline CDR1 LNHDA, CDR2 SQIVND (reference sequence). CDR3 size: 14 residues. The origin of this receptor is an adult who received the influenza vaccine. The sample in question was CXCR5- memory CD4+ T cells sorted from blood, obtained 7 days after influenza vaccination. The rearrangement joins TRBV19 to TRBJ2-1; D is unresolved. CDR3 DNA: TGTGCCAGTAGTATAACTCTCCGCTACAATGAGCAGTTCTTC. Its translation: CASSITLRYNEQFF.